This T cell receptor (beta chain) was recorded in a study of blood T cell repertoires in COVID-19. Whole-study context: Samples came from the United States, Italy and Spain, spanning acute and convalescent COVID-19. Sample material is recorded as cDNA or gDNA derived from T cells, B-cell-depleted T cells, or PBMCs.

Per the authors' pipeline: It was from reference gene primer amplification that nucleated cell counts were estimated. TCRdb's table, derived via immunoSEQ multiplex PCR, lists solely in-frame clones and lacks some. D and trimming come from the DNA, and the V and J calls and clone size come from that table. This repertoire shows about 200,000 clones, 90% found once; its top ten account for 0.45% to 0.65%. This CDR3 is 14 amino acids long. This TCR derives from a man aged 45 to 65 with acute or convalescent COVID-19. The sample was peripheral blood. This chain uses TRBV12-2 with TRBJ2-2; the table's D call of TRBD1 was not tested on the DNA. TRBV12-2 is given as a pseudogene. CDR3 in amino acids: CASRRQGNTGELFF. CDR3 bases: TGTGCAAGTCGCCGACAGGGGAACACCGGGGAGCTGTTTTTT.